This TCR beta chain was sequenced in a study of cytomegalovirus exposure and HLA in healthy donors. On this clone itself: Its antigen is as yet unknown.

The CDR3 runs to 13 residues. Germline-derived CDR1 and CDR2 are SGHRS and YFSETQ. Study results and caveats: Later analysis indicated greater clonal expansion among HLA-associated TCR beta chains than among equally common other chains. Among the most significant clusters, several appeared linked to common viral pathogens in a later analysis. Trimming of TCR beta V- and J-genes showed a link, identified in a later analysis, to a missense DCLRE1C variant.

With 60 Vbeta and 13 Jbeta primers, the PCR was carried out. Only in-frame clones appear in the TCRdb table, and some are missing; sequencing was by immunoSEQ multiplex PCR. The top ten clones hold 14% of a sample with around 92,000 clones, roughly 74% of them seen once. The origin of this receptor is a woman in her 70s in good health and CMV-seropositive. The sample taken for sequencing was PBMCs. The V and J genes are TRBV5-1 and TRBJ2-5; TRBD1 agrees at 11 bases. TRBJ2-7 explains the end of the DNA better; the J call may be wrong. The CDR3 reads CASGQGAGYEQYF. The CDR3 DNA reads TGCGCCAGCGGACAGGGGGCCGGTTACGAGCAGTACTTC.